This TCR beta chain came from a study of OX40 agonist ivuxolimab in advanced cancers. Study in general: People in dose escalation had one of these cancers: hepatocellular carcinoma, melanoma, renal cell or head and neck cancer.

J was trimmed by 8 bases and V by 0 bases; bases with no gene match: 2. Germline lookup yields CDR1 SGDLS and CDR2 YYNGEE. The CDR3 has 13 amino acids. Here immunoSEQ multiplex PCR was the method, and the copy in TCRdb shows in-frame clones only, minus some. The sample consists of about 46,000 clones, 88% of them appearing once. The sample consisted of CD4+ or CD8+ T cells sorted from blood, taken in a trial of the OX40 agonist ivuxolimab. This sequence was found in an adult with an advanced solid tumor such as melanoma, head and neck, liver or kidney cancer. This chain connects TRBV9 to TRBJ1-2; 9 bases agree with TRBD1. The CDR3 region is CASSVEGTGGYTF. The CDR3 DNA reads TGTGCCAGCAGCGTAGAGGGGACAGGGGGCTACACCTTC.